This T cell receptor (beta chain) was profiled in a study of cytomegalovirus exposure and HLA in healthy donors. Study background: Earlier sequencing of about 179 million T cells yielded 100 million to 140 million unique TCR beta sequences. Overall study results and limits: Analysis performed later found roughly 18,000 TCR beta sequences associated with HLA alleles at 0.05 false discovery rate. Later on, analysis showed that most CMV-associated TCR beta chains appeared to be HLA-restricted. In vitro checks showed that a few CMV-associated chains really do target CMV antigens.

In regard to this clone: As yet, its antigen is unknown.

The PCR ran on 60 Vbeta and 13 Jbeta primers. The data were produced by immunoSEQ multiplex PCR, yet TCRdb's version contains in-frame clones alone and is incomplete. The sample features 130,000 to 150,000 clones, with about 1.7% in its top ten. In germline, CDR1 is SGDLS, CDR2 YYNGEE. This CDR3 contains 14 residues. V was cut by 0 bases and J by 1 base, with 7 bases left in between. The sequence was obtained from a woman between 50 and 59 years old in good health and CMV-seronegative. The sequenced sample consisted of PBMCs. V is TRBV9 and J is TRBJ1-1; D is unresolved. The DNA of the CDR3 is TGTGCCAGCAGCGTAGGGTCCGGGAACACTGAAGCTTTCTTT. This codes for CASSVGSGNTEAFF.